This TCR beta chain appears in the sequencing data of a study of glioma-infiltrating T cells. This clonotype was detected ten times or more. CDR3 size: 14 residues. In germline, CDR1 is MDHEN, CDR2 SYDVKM. Trimming left V 1 base short and J 0 bases short, with 6 bases between. Amplification of TCR alpha and beta CDR3 regions from RNA used iRepertoire nested multiplex PCR. TCRdb analysed the multiplex PCR reads with MiXCR anew, one entry per CDR3 protein. This sample has 170,000 or so distinct CDR3 sequences, with around 40% found just once. The clonotype was recovered from a human donor with low-grade glioma or glioblastoma, undergoing nonglioma brain surgery, or in good health (not recorded which). V is TRBV28 and J is TRBJ2-5; D gene unclear. Input material: glioma tissue, nonneoplastic brain tissue, or PBMCs (not recorded which). The CDR3 DNA is TGTGCCAGCAGTTTATTCCGCTACCAAGAGACCCAGTACTTC. Amino acid sequence: CASSLFRYQETQYF.